The 8 T cell receptor beta chains below come from one sample, sequenced in a study of chronic HIV infection and antiretroviral therapy. MiXCR, run by TCRdb on the 5' RACE reads, gives a single entry per CDR3 protein. The sample holds approximately 30,000 distinct CDR3 sequences, more than 7.5% seen once. The material sequenced was peripheral blood. The receptor set was obtained from an adult who had HIV and had not received antiretroviral therapy, or was an uninfected healthy control (not recorded which).

The CDR3 spells CASSQDPEFSGNTIYF. CDR3 DNA: TGTGCCAGCAGCCAAGATCCCGAATTCTCTGGAAACACCATATATTTT. The chain recombines TRBV4-2 with TRBJ1-3; D ambiguous. The germline V and J ends were trimmed by 0 bases and 0 bases, with 9 bases remaining between them. CDR1 LGHNA and CDR2 YNFKEQ come from the germline V gene. The CDR3 consists of 16 residues.

This clonotype was seen repeatedly, ten times or more. The chain uses TRBV19 and TRBJ2-7, with 8 nucleotides matching TRBD2. Germline V gene lookup returns CDR1 LNHDA and CDR2 SQIVND (reference sequence). After removal of 7 bases from V and 7 bases from J, the junction contained 9 bases not matched to a gene. The CDR3 is 13 residues long. The CDR3 loop reads CASTTGGLTEQYF. The CDR3 DNA follows: TGTGCCAGTACAACGGGGGGGCTTACGGAGCAGTACTTC. The full variable domain, its missing parts supplied by reference TRBV19 and TRBJ2-7, is DGGITQSPKYLFRKEGQNVTLSCEQNLNHDAMYWYRQDPGQGLRLIYYSQIVNDFQKGDIAEGYSVSREKKESFPLTVTSAQKNPTAFYLCASTTGGLTEQYFGPGTRLTVT.

This clonotype qualifies as medium-sized. The chain uses TRBV6-4 and TRBJ2-1; 12 bases are shared with TRBD2. Germline V gene lookup returns CDR1 MRHNA and CDR2 SNTAGT. Trimming cost V 0 bases and J 6 bases; bases outside gene matches: 0. The CDR3 contains 15 residues. CDR3 nucleotides: TGTGCCAGCAGTGACTCGACTAGCGGGAGCAATGAGCAGTTCTTC. Translating gives CASSDSTSGSNEQFF.

In its sample, this clonotype was seen many times. J is TRBJ1-6 and V is TRBV12-3 or TRBV12-4; a possible D gene is TRBD1 (6 bases). The V and J ends lost 6 bases and 3 bases respectively, with 12 bases between them. CDR3 length equals 15 residues. The CDR3 loop is CASSSGQIYNSPLHF. The CDR3 DNA reads as TGTGCCAGCAGCTCCGGACAGATCTATAATTCACCCCTCCACTTT.

A few counts support this clonotype. The chain has TRBV5-1 and TRBJ2-3; D not certain. The CDR3 runs to 13 residues. The germline gives CDR1 SGHRS, CDR2 YFSETQ. V shed 0 bases and J shed 1 base, with 3 bases lying between them. CDR3 sequence reads: CASSLEGTDTQYF. The CDR3 nucleotides are TGCGCCAGCAGCTTGGAGGGCACAGATACGCAGTATTTT.

The rearrangement uses TRBV29-1 and TRBJ1-1; maybe TRBD1 (6 bases). This CDR3 has 15 residues. V lost 6 bases, J lost 7 bases, and 24 bases lay in between. The germline V gene encodes CDR1 SQVTM and CDR2 ANQGSEA. The CDR3 nucleotides read TGCAGCGTCCGGGGTCTCCGGGGGCAGGATAATGAAGCTTTCTTT. It encodes CSVRGLRGQDNEAFF.

The rearrangement links TRBV29-1 to TRBJ2-3; 12 nucleotides align to TRBD1. Trimming cost V 1 base and J 6 bases; bases outside gene matches: 5. Germline CDR1 reads SQVTM; CDR2 reads ANQGSEA. CDR3 length equals 15 residues. The DNA for the CDR3 is TGCAGCGTTGAAGGGGGGACAGGGGGCGCCGATACGCAGTATTTT. Amino acid sequence: CSVEGGTGGADTQYF.

This rearrangement joins TRBV29-1 to TRBJ2-5, with 8 bases identical to TRBD1. The CDR3 spans 14 residues. J was trimmed by 4 bases and V by 1 base; bases with no gene match: 5. CDR1 is SQVTM and CDR2 is ANQGSEA in the germline V gene. For the CDR3, the DNA is TGCAGCGTTGAAGCCGCCGGACAGGGAGAGACCCAGTACTTC. This gives the protein CSVEAAGQGETQYF. Full variable domain (missing parts from reference TRBV29-1 and TRBJ2-5): SAVISQKPSRDICQRGTSLTIQCQVDSQVTMMFWYRQQPGQSLTLIATANQGSEATYESGFVIDKFPISRPNLTFSTLTVSNMSPEDSSIYLCSVEAAGQGETQYFGPGTRLLVL.